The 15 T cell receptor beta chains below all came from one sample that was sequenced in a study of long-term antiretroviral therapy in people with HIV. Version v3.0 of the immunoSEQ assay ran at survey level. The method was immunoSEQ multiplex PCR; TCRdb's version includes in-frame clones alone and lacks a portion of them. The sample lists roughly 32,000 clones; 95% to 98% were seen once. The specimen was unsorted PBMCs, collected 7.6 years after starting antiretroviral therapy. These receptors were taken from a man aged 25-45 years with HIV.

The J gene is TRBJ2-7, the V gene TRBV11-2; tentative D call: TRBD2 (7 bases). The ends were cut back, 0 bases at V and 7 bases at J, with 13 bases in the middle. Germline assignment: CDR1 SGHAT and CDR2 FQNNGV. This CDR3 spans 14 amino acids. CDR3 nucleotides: TGTGCCAGCAGCTTAGATCGGGGGGCGTGGGAGCAGTACTTC. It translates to CASSLDRGAWEQYF.

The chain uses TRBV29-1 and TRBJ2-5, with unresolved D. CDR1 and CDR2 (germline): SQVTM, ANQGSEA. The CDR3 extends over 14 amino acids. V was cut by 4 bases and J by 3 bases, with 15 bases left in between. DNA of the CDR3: TGCAGCGTTGGAAGCCAGCTTCGGAAAGAGACCCAGTACTTC. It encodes CSVGSQLRKETQYF.

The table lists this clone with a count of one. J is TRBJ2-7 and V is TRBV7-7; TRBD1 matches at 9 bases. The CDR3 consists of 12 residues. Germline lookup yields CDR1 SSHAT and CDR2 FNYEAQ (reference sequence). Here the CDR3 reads CATGTGTYEQYF. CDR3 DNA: TGTGCTACCGGGACAGGGACCTACGAGCAGTACTTC.

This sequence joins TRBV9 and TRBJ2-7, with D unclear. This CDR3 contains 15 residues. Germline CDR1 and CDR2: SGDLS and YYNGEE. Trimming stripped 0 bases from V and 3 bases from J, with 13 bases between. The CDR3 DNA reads TGTGCCAGCAGCGTAGGACAAGAATTCAGCTACGAGCAGTACTTC. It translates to CASSVGQEFSYEQYF.

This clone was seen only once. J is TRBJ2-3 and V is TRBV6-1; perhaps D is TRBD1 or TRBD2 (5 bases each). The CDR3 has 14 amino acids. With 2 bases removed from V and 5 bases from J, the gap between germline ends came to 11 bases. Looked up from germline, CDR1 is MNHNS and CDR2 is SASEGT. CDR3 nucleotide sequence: TGTGCCAGCAGTGAACAAACTGGGGGAGATACGCAGTATTTT. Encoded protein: CASSEQTGGDTQYF.

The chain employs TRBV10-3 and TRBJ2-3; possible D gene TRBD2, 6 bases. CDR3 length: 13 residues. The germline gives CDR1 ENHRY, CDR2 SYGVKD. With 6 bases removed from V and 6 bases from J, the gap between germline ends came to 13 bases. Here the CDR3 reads CAIRLLGGDTQYF. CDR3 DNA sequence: TGTGCCATCAGGCTGCTTGGAGGGGATACGCAGTATTTT.

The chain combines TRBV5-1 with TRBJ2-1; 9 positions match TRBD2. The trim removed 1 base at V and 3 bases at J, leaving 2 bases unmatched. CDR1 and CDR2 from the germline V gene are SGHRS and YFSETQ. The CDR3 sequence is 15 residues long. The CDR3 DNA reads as TGCGCCAGCAGCTTGAAAGCGGGAGGCTACAATGAGCAGTTCTTC. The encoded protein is CASSLKAGGYNEQFF.

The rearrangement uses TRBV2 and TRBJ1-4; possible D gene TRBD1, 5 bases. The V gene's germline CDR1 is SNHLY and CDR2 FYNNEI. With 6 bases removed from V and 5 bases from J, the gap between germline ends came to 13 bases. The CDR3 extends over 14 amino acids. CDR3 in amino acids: CASSFGTINEKLFF. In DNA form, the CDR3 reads TGTGCCAGCAGCTTCGGGACGATAAATGAAAAACTGTTTTTT.

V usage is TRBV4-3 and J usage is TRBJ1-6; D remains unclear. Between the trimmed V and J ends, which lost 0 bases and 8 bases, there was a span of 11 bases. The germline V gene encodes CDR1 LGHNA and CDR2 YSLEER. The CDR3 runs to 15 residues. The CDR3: CASSQDQLRDSPLHF. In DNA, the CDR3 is TGCGCCAGCAGCCAAGATCAGCTGCGGGATTCACCCCTCCACTTT.

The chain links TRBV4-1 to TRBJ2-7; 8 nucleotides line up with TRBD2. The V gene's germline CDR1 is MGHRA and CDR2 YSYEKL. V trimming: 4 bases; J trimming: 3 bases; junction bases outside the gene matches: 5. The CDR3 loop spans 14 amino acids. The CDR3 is CASSLAAGGYEQYF. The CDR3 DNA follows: TGCGCCAGCAGCCTAGCCGCGGGAGGCTACGAGCAGTACTTC.

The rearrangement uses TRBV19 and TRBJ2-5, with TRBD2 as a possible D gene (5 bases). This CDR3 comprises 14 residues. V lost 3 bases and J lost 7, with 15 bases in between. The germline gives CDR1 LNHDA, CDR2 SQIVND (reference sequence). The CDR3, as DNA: TGTGCCAGTAGTATGGCTGGACTTGAGGGGACCCAGTACTTC. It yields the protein CASSMAGLEGTQYF. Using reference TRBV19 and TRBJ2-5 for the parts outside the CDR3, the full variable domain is DGGITQSPKYLFRKEGQNVTLSCEQNLNHDAMYWYRQDPGQGLRLIYYSQIVNDFQKGDIAEGYSVSREKKESFPLTVTSAQKNPTAFYLCASSMAGLEGTQYFGPGTRLLVL.

Here the CDR3 reads CASSLDIGTHDEKLFF. The CDR3 region has the DNA TGTGCCAGCAGCTTAGACATCGGGACACATGATGAAAAACTGTTTTTT. V is TRBV7-6 and J is TRBJ1-4; maybe TRBD1 (6 bases). In germline, CDR1 is SGHVS, CDR2 FNYEAQ. The CDR3 is made up of 16 amino acids. V was trimmed by 1 base and J by 6 bases, leaving 15 bases between them.

CDR3 protein: CASSSTSGGEVDTQYF. CDR3 bases: TGCGCCAGCAGCTCCACTAGCGGGGGGGAGGTAGATACGCAGTATTTT. The genes are TRBV5-1 and TRBJ2-3; 13 bases map to TRBD2. J was trimmed by 5 bases and V by 3 bases; bases with no gene match: 6. The CDR3 extends over 16 amino acids. Germline values: CDR1 SGHRS, CDR2 YFSETQ.

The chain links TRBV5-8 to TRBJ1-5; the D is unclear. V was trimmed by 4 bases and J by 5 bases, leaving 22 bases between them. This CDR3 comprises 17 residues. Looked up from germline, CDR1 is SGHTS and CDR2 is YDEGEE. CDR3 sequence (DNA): TGTGCCAGCAGCGCCGGCAGAGGAGACGGAGACCATCAGCCCCAGCATTTT. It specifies CASSAGRGDGDHQPQHF.

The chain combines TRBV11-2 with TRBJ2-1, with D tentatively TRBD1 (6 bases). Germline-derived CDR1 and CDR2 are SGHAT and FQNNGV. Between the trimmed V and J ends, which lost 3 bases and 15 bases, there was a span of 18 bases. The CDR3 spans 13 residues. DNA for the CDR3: TGTGCCAGCAGCTTCAATACTGCAGGGGATATGTTCTTC. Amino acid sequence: CASSFNTAGDMFF.